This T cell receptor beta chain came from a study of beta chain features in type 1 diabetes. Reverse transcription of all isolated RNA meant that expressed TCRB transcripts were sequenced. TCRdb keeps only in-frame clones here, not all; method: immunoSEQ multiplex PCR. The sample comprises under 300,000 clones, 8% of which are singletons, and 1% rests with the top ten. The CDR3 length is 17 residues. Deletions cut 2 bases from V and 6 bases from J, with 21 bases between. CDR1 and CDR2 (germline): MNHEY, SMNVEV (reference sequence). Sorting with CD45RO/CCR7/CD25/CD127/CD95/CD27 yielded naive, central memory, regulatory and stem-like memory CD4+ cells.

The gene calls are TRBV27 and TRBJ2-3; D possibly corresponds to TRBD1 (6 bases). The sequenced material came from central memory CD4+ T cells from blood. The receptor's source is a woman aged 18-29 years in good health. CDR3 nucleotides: TGTGCCAGCAGTTTAGGGAAATGGGGCTTAACAGGGGATACGCAGTATTTT. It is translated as CASSLGKWGLTGDTQYF.